This T cell receptor (beta chain) is from a study of beta chain features in type 1 diabetes. Whole-study findings and limits: Researchers report that Type 1 diabetes patients had moderately but significantly shorter TCRB CDR3s across all four CD4+ subsets.

Expressed TCRB transcripts were sequenced, since all the RNA that had been isolated was reverse transcribed. Assay used: immunoSEQ multiplex PCR; TCRdb lists only in-frame clones, some missing. The sample holds hundreds of thousands of clones; more than 12% are singletons and the top ten take roughly 0.04%. This clone was counted only a few times. Its antigen is unidentified. V was trimmed by 2 bases and J by 2 bases, leaving 9 bases between them. The germline CDR1 and CDR2 sequences are SQVTM and ANQGSEA. The CDR3 sequence is 14 residues long. Sequenced input: naive CD4+ T cells from blood. The chain uses TRBV29-1 and TRBJ2-2; D is ambiguous. The clonotype was recovered from a man aged 18 to 30 with type 1 diabetes. Written as DNA, the CDR3 is TGCAGCGTTGAAAAACAGCTAAACACCGGGGAGCTGTTTTTT. Its translation is CSVEKQLNTGELFF.